What follows are 5 T cell receptor beta chains derived from one specimen sequenced in a study of blood T cell repertoires in COVID-19. This table comes from immunoSEQ multiplex PCR, and its TCRdb copy is limited to in-frame clones, with some not included. The table records approximately 190,000 clones, 82% of them present only once. Sequenced input: peripheral blood. The source of these receptors is a woman aged 60-75 years with COVID-19, enrolled during active disease.

V gene TRBV7-9 combines with J gene TRBJ1-6; perhaps TRBD1 as D (6 bases). The V end was cut by 5 bases, the J end by 6 bases, with 11 bases between. Germline values: CDR1 SEHNR, CDR2 FQNEAQ (reference sequence). CDR3 length: 14 amino acids. The CDR3 is CASSTDSSNSPLHF. CDR3 coding DNA: TGTGCCAGCAGCACGGACAGCAGTAATTCACCCCTCCACTTT.

The V gene is TRBV6-5, the J gene TRBJ1-2; weak D call: TRBD1 (5 bases). Trimming shortened V by 6 bases and J by 6 bases, and 20 bases separated the two germline ends. The CDR3 runs 15 residues. The germline V gene encodes CDR1 MNHEY and CDR2 SVGAGI. The CDR3 here is CASRPPGGGHNGYTF. The DNA of the CDR3 is TGTGCCAGCAGACCCCCGGGAGGTGGACATAATGGCTACACCTTC.

This clone occurred a few times. J is TRBJ2-2 and V is TRBV21-1; TRBD2, as called in the table, went unchecked against the DNA. TRBV21-1 is tagged as a pseudogene. The CDR3 extends over 18 amino acids. DNA for the CDR3: TGTGCCAGCAGCAAAGTGGGGCGGGACCTAAGACACACCGGGGAGCTGTTTTTT. Translation gives CASSKVGRDLRHTGELFF.

This clone was observed a handful of times. The rearrangement joins TRBV2 to TRBJ2-1, with D tentatively TRBD2 (6 bases). V shed 10 bases and J shed 7 bases, with 23 bases lying between them. Germline V gene data show CDR1 as SNHLY and CDR2 as FYNNEI. The CDR3 runs 15 residues. CDR3 in amino acids: CAITPSRDFGNEQFF. CDR3 nucleotide sequence: TGTGCCATCACCCCCTCCCGGGACTTCGGGAATGAGCAGTTCTTC.

The chain employs TRBV7-2 and TRBJ1-5; the match to TRBD1 covers 7 bases. This CDR3 contains 14 residues. V was clipped by 6 bases and J by 2 bases; unmatched bases: 4. The V gene's germline CDR1 is SGHTA and CDR2 FQGNSA. The CDR3 protein is CASRSGQGNQPQHF. As DNA, the CDR3 is TGTGCCAGCAGATCCGGACAGGGCAATCAGCCCCAGCATTTT.